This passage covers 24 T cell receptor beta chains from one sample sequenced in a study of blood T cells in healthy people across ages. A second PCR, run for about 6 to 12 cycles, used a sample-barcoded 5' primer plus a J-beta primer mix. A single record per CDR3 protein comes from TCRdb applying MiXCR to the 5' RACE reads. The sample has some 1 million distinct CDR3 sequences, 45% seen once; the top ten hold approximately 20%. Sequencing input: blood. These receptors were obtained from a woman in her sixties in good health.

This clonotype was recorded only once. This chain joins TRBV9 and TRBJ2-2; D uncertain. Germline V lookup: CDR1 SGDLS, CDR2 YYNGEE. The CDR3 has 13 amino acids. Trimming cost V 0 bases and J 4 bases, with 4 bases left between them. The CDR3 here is CASSVVFTGELFF. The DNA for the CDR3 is TGTGCCAGCAGCGTAGTCTTCACCGGGGAGCTGTTTTTT.

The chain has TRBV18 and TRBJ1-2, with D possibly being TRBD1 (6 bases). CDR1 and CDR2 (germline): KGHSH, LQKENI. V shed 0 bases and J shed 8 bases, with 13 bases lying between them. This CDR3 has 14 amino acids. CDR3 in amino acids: CASSPPGQLRGYTF. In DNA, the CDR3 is TGTGCCAGCTCACCACCCGGACAGCTAAGGGGCTACACCTTC.

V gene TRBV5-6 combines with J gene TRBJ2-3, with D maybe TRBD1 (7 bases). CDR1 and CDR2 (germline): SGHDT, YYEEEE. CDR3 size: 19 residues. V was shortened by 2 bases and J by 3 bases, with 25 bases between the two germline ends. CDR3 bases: TGTGCCAGCAGCTTTAGGGGGGACAGAAGTTCGAGGGAAACAGATACGCAGTATTTT. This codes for CASSFRGDRSSRETDTQYF.

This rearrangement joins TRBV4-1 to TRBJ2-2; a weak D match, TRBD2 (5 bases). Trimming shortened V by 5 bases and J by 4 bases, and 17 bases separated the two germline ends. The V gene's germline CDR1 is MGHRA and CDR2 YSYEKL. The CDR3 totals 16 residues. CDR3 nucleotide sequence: TGCGCCAGCAGCTTTCGCCGGGAAGGGAGCACCGGGGAGCTGTTTTTT. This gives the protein CASSFRREGSTGELFF.

DNA for the CDR3: TGTGCCAGCAGCCCCAGACTAGGACCCTTAGAACAAGAGACCCAGTACTTC. Translating it yields CASSPRLGPLEQETQYF. This chain joins TRBV11-2 and TRBJ2-7; TRBD2 is a possible D gene (6 bases). The end of the DNA fits TRBJ2-5 better, so the J call may be wrong. Germline CDR1 is SGHAT and CDR2 is FQNNGV. The CDR3 totals 17 residues.

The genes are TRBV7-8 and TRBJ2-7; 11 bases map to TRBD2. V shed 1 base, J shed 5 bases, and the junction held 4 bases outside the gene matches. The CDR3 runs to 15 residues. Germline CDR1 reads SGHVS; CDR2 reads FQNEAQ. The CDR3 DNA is TGTGCCAGCAGCTTAGTTTTACTAGCGGGAGACGAGCAGTACTTC. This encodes CASSLVLLAGDEQYF. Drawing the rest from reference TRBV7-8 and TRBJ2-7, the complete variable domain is GAGVSQSPRYKVAKRGQDVALRCDPISGHVSLFWYQQALGQGPEFLTYFQNEAQLDKSGLPSDRFFAERPEGSVSTLKIQRTQQEDSAVYLCASSLVLLAGDEQYFGPGTRLTVT.

The CDR3 DNA reads as TGTGCCAGCAGCGTGGACTTAACCTACAATGAGCAGTTCTTC. It is translated as CASSVDLTYNEQFF. V usage is TRBV7-9 and J usage is TRBJ2-1, with D perhaps TRBD2 (5 bases). This CDR3 comprises 14 residues. Germline V gene sequence: CDR1 SEHNR, CDR2 FQNEAQ (reference sequence). V was pared by 5 bases and J by 2 bases, with 10 bases between.

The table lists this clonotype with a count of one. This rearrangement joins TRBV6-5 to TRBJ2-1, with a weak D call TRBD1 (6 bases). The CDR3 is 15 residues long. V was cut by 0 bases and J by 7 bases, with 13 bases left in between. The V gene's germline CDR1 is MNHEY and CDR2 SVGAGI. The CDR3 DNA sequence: TGTGCCAGCAGTTACTCGGGGACACCTAAGAATGAGCAGTTCTTC. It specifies CASSYSGTPKNEQFF.

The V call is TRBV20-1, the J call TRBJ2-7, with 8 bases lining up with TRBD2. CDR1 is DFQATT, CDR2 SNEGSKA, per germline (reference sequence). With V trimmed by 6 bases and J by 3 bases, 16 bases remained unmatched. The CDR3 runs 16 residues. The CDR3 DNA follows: TGCAGTGCCAGCGGCGAGCGGGAGTCGTTAGGCTACGAGCAGTACTTC. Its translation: CSASGERESLGYEQYF.

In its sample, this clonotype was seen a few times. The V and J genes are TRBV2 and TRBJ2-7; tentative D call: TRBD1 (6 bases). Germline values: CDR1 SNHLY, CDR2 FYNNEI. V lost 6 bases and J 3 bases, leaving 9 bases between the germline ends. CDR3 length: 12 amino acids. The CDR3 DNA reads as TGTGCCAGCAGAGAGGACAGCTACGAGCAGTACTTC. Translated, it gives CASREDSYEQYF. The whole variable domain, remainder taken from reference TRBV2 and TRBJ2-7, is EPEVTQTPSHQVTQMGQEVILRCVPISNHLYFYWYRQILGQKVEFLVSFYNNEISEKSEIFDDQFSVERPDGSNFTLKIRSTKLEDSAMYFCASREDSYEQYFGPGTRLTVT.

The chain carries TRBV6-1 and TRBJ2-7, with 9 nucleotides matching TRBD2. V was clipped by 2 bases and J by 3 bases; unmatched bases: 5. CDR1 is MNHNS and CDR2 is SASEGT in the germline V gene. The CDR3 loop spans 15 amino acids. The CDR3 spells CASSEFSGRGYEQYF. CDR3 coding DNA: TGTGCCAGCAGTGAATTTAGCGGGAGAGGCTACGAGCAGTACTTC.

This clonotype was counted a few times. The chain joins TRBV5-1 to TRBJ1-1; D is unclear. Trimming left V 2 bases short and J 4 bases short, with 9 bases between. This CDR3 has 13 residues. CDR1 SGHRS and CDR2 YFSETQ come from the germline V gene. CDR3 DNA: TGCGCCAGCAGCTTCGATCCAGGCACTGAAGCTTTCTTT. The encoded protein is CASSFDPGTEAFF. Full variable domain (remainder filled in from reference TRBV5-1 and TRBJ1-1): KAGVTQTPRYLIKTRGQQVTLSCSPISGHRSVSWYQQTPGQGLQFLFEYFSETQRNKGNFPGRFSGRQFSNSRSEMNVSTLELGDSALYLCASSFDPGTEAFFGQGTRLTVV.

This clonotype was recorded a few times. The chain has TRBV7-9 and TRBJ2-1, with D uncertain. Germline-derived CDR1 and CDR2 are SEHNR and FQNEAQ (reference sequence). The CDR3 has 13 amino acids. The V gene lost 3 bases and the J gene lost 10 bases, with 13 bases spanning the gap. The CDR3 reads CASSFGPSSEQFF. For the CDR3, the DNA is TGTGCCAGCAGCTTCGGACCGTCGTCGGAGCAGTTCTTC.

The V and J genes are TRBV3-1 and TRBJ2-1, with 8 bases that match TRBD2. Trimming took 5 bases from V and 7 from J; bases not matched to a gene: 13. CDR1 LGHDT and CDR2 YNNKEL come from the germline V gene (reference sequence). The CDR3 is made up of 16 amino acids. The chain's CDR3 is CASSWTPGLGINEQFF. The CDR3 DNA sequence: TGTGCCAGCAGCTGGACACCGGGACTAGGGATAAATGAGCAGTTCTTC.

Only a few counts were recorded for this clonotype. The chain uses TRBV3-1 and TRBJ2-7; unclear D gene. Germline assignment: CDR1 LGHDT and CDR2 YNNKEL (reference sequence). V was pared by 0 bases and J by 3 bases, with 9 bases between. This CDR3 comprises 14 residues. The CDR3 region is CASSQEASFYEQYF. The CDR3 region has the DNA TGTGCCAGCAGCCAAGAGGCCAGTTTCTACGAGCAGTACTTC.

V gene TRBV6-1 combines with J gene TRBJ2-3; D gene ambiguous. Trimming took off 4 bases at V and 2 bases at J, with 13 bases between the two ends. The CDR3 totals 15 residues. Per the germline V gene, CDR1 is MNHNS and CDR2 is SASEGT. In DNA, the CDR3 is TGTGCCAGCAGTGTCGGGCCCCCCCCCACAGATACGCAGTATTTT. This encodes CASSVGPPPTDTQYF.

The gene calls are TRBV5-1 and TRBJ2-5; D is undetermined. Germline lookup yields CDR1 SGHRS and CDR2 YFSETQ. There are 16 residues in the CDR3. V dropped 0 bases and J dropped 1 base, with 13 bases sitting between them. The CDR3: CASSLEIASPQETQYF. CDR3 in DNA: TGCGCCAGCAGCTTGGAAATTGCCAGCCCCCAAGAGACCCAGTACTTC.

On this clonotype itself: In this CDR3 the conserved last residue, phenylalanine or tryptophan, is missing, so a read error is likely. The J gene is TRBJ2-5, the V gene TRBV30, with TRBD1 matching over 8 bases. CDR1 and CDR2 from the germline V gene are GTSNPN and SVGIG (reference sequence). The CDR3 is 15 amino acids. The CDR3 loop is CAWRKRTGYGETQYS. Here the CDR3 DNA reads TGTGCTTGGAGGAAGAGGACAGGGTATGGAGAGACCCAGTACTCC.

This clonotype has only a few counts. CDR3 sequence (DNA): TGTGCCAGCAGCTTAGCGACAGGGCTTAGCTCCTACGAGCAGTACTTC. It specifies CASSLATGLSSYEQYF. The chain employs TRBV7-9 and TRBJ2-7; 7 bases agree with TRBD1. The CDR3 is 16 residues long. V lost 0 bases, J lost 0 bases, and 5 bases stayed unmatched. CDR1 is SEHNR and CDR2 is FQNEAQ in the germline V gene (reference sequence).

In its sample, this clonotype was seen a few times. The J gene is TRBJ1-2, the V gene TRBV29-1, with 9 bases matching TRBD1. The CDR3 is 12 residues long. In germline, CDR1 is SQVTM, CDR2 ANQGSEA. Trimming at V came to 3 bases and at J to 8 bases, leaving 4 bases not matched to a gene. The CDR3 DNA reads TGCAGCGTTGAGGGACAGGGAGGAGGCTACACCTTC. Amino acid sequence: CSVEGQGGGYTF. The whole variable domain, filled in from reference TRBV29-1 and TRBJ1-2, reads SAVISQKPSRDICQRGTSLTIQCQVDSQVTMMFWYRQQPGQSLTLIATANQGSEATYESGFVIDKFPISRPNLTFSTLTVSNMSPEDSSIYLCSVEGQGGGYTFGSGTRLTVV.

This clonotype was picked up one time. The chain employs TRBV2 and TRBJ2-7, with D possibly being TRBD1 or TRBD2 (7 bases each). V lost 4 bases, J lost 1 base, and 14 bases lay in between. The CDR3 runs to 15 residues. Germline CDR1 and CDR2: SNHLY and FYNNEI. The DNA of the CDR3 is TGTGCCAGCAGTGCAGGGGGGGGAAGGTCCTACGAGCAGTACTTC. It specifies CASSAGGGRSYEQYF.

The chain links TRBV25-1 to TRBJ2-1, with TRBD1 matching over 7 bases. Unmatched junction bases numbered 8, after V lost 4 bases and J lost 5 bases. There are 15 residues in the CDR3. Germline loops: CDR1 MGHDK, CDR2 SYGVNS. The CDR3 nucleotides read TGTGCCAGCAGTGGACAATACGGGACAGACAATGAGCAGTTCTTC. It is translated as CASSGQYGTDNEQFF. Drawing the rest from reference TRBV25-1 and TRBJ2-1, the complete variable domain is EADIYQTPRYLVIGTGKKITLECSQTMGHDKMYWYQQDPGMELHLIHYSYGVNSTEKGDLSSESTVSRIRTEHFPLTLESARPSHTSQYLCASSGQYGTDNEQFFGPGTRLTVL.

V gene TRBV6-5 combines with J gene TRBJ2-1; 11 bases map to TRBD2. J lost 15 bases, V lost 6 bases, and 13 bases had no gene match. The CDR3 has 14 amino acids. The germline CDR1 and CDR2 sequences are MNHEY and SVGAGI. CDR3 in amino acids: CASRTGLAGGTRFF. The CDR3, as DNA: TGTGCCAGCAGGACGGGTCTAGCGGGAGGTACACGGTTCTTC.

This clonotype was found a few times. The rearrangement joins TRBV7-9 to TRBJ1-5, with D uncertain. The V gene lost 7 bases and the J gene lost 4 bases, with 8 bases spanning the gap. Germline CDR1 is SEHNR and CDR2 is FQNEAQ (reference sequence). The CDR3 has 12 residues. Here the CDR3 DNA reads TGTGCCAGCAATAAGCATAATCAGCCCCAGCATTTT. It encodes CASNKHNQPQHF.